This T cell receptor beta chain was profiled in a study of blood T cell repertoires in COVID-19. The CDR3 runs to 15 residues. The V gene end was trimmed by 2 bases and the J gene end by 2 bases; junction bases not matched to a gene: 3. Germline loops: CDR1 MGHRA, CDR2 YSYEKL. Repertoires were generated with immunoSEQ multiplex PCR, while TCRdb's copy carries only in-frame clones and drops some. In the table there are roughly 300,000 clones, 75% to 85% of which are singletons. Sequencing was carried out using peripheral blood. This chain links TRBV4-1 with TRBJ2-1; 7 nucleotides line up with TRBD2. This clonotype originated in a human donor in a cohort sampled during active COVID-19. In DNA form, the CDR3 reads TGCGCCAGCAGCCAACAAGGACTAGCCTACAATGAGCAGTTCTTC. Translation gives CASSQQGLAYNEQFF.